This TCR beta chain was identified during a study of T cells in Graves' hyperthyroidism and ophthalmopathy. The source material, RNA transcripts, was used to amplify TCR beta CDR3 regions. TCR CDR3 regions were first amplified by RT-PCR with HTBI primers. TCRdb re-derived calls from the multiplex PCR reads in MiXCR, one entry per CDR3 protein. The sample has a few hundred thousand distinct CDR3 sequences, around 18% seen once. Trimming removed 4 bases at V and 3 bases at J, with 6 bases between. CDR3 length: 12 residues. This chain uses TRBV12-3 or TRBV12-4 with TRBJ1-2; D not resolved. Sequences were obtained from blood. This receptor was identified in a man aged 40-50 years with Graves' hyperthyroidism. The CDR3 DNA is TGTGCCAGCAGTTATGGTGACTATGGCTACACCTTC. Protein product: CASSYGDYGYTF.